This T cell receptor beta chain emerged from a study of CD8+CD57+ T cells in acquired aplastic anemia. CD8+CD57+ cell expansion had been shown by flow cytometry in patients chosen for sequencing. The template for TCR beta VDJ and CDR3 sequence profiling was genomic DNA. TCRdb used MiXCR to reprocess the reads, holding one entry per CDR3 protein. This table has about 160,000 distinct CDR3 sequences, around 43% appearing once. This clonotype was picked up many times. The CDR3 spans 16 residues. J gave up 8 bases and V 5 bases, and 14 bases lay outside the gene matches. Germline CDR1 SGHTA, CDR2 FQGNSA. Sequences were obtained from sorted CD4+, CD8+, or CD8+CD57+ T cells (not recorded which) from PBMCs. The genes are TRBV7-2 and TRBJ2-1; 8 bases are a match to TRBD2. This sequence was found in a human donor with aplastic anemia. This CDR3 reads CASSDRRGGLSHEQFF. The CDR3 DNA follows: TGTGCCAGCAGCGATCGACGGGGGGGCCTCTCTCATGAGCAGTTCTTC.